These T cell receptor beta chains were read from a single sample in a study of T-cell memory formation after mild COVID-19. TCRdb called the 5' RACE reads again in MiXCR, with one record for every CDR3 protein. The sample has approximately 190,000 distinct CDR3 sequences, around 18% seen once; the top ten hold around 2.4%. Sequenced material: PBMCs or a T cell subset sorted from them (not recorded which). The receptor source for this set is an adult woman who had mild COVID-19 (a few samples of this study predate the infection). Cell type and time point are not known. Each CDR3 is given with its conserved first and last residue. Each record gives: V gene, CDR3 length, D gene, J gene, clone size, CDR3 DNA, CDR3 protein. A D gene is named only where the DNA matches it firmly. Where a row states a size, it is once, few, many or the class of an expanded clone; other rows omit it.

>TRBV20-1|11|NA|TRBJ1-1|few
TGCAGTGCTAACAGAAACACTGAAGCTTTCTTT
CSANRNTEAFF
>TRBV30|15|NA|TRBJ1-6|NA
TGTGCCTCCACCCGTCCCGCTGCTACATATTCACCCCTCCACTTT
CASTRPAATYSPLHF
>TRBV6-5|15|NA|TRBJ1-1|NA
TGTGCCAGCAGTTACTCCCGCTGGGTGGGGACTGAAGCTTTCTTT
CASSYSRWVGTEAFF
>TRBV6-2/TRBV6-3|14|NA|TRBJ2-7|NA
TGTGCCAGCAGTCCTCATGAGCTAGCTGGCGAGCAGTACTTC
CASSPHELAGEQYF
>TRBV27|13|NA|TRBJ1-6|NA
TGTGCCAGCAGTTTAGGATCTAATTCACCCCTCCACTTT
CASSLGSNSPLHF
>TRBV4-1|16|NA|TRBJ2-7|NA
TGCGCCAGCAGCCAATTTGTTCGCGCAGGGAGCTACGAGCAGTACTTC
CASSQFVRAGSYEQYF
>TRBV15|16|TRBD2|TRBJ2-5|NA
TGTGCCACCAGCGGCCGACTTCCCGGGAGGGTCGAAACCCAGTACTTC
CATSGRLPGRVETQYF
>TRBV6-5|14|NA|TRBJ1-1|few
TGTGCCAGCAGTTTCAGTCACCAGAACACTGAAGCTTTCTTT
CASSFSHQNTEAFF
>TRBV7-3|19|TRBD1|TRBJ2-1|NA
TGTGCCAGCAGCCCAGGGACAGGGGGCTTCCTAAGCTCCTACAATGAGCAGTTCTTC
CASSPGTGGFLSSYNEQFF
>TRBV14|14|NA|TRBJ2-7|NA
TGTGCCAGCAGCCCACAACAGGGTTTTGGCGAGCAGTACTTC
CASSPQQGFGEQYF
>TRBV5-1|14|NA|TRBJ1-2|few
TGCGCCAGCAGTTCGGGCCTCACCGAGTTGGGCTACACCTTC
CASSSGLTELGYTF
>TRBV12-3/TRBV12-4|12|NA|TRBJ1-5|few
TGTGCCAGCAGTAGGAGGAGTCAGCCCCAGCATTTT
CASSRRSQPQHF
>TRBV7-2|14|NA|TRBJ2-1|many
TGTGCCAGCAGCTCCCGGACGGGCTACAATGAGCAGTTCTTC
CASSSRTGYNEQFF
>TRBV7-9|16|NA|TRBJ1-4|NA
TGTGCCAGCAGCTTCGCCTTACAGGCAACTAATGAAAAACTGTTTTTT
CASSFALQATNEKLFF
>TRBV5-1|17|TRBD1|TRBJ2-1|few
TGCGCCAGCAGCCCGAGACCGCCGGGACAGGGGGACAATGAGCAGTTCTTC
CASSPRPPGQGDNEQFF
>TRBV9|15|TRBD2|TRBJ2-1|few
TGTGCCAGCAGCGTAGTCGTAGCGGGCTACAATGAGCAGTTCTTC
CASSVVVAGYNEQFF
>TRBV6-5|13|NA|TRBJ2-1|many
TGTGCCAGCAGTTACTCTATTAGCAATGAGCAGTTCTTC
CASSYSISNEQFF
>TRBV6-6|16|TRBD2|TRBJ2-3|NA
TGTGCCAGCAAAGCGGGGGGGTCCGGTAGCACAGATACGCAGTATTTT
CASKAGGSGSTDTQYF
>TRBV12-3/TRBV12-4|14|TRBD1|TRBJ1-2|few
TGTGCCAGCAGTCGACAGGGGGCAAACTATGGCTACACCTTC
CASSRQGANYGYTF
>TRBV5-6|16|NA|TRBJ1-2|NA
TGTGCCAGCAGCTTGGTAGGGTACAGGGTCGGCGTGGGCTACACCTTC
CASSLVGYRVGVGYTF
>TRBV5-1|14|NA|TRBJ2-1|NA
TGCGCCAGCAGCTTGCCGGACATCTACAATGAGCAGTTCTTC
CASSLPDIYNEQFF
>TRBV30|13|NA|TRBJ2-5|NA
TGTGCCTGGACCCCGGCAGGACAAGAGACCCAGTACTTC
CAWTPAGQETQYF
>TRBV11-2|14|TRBD2|TRBJ2-7|few
TGTGCCAGCAGCCTCCAGCGGGAGATCGGCGAGCAGTACTTC
CASSLQREIGEQYF
>TRBV20-1|15|NA|TRBJ2-2|few
TGCAGTGCTATGCCCGGGATAGGGGACACCGGGGAGCTGTTTTTT
CSAMPGIGDTGELFF
>TRBV7-2|16|TRBD1|TRBJ2-3|many
TGTGCCAGCAGCCGAAAAAACAGGGGGAGCGCAGATACGCAGTATTTT
CASSRKNRGSADTQYF
>TRBV7-8|16|NA|TRBJ1-1|few
TGTGCCAGCAGCCCACGCCTGCGAGGGCCGAACACTGAAGCTTTCTTT
CASSPRLRGPNTEAFF
>TRBV20-1|12|TRBD1|TRBJ1-1|NA
TGCAGTGCTGAGGACGGGACAGATGAAGCTTTCTTT
CSAEDGTDEAFF
>TRBV12-3/TRBV12-4|13|NA|TRBJ1-3|NA
TGTGCCAGCAGTCTGGCGGCGGGAAACACCATATATTTT
CASSLAAGNTIYF
>TRBV1|15|NA|TRBJ2-1|NA
TGCACCAGCAGCCCCCAGAAGAGGGCCTACAATGAGCAGTTCTTC
CTSSPQKRAYNEQFF
>TRBV20-1|18|NA|TRBJ2-7|NA
TGCAGTGCTAGAGAACCTACAGGGATGGGTGGACGGAACAACGAGCAGTACTTC
CSAREPTGMGGRNNEQYF
>TRBV4-1|13|NA|TRBJ1-1|NA
TGCGCCAGCAGCCAGGGACCCCCTTATGAAGCTTTCTTT
CASSQGPPYEAFF